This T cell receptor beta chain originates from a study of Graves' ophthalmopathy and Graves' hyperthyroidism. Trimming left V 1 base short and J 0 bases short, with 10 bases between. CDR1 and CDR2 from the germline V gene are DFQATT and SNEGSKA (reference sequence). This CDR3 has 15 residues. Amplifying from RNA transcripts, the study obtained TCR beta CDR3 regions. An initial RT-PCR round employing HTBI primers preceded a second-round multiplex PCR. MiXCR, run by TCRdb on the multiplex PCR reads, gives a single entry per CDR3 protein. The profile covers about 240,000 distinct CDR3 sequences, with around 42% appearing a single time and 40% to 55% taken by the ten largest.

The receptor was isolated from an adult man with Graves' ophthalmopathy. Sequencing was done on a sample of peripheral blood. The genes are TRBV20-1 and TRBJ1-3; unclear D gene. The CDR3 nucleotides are TGCAGTGCTAGAGGGCGGGGTTACTCTGGAAACACCATATATTTT. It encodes CSARGRGYSGNTIYF.